A single sample is the source of the 9 T cell receptor beta chains below, sequenced in a study of OX40 agonist ivuxolimab in advanced cancers. Profiled with immunoSEQ multiplex PCR; TCRdb holds only in-frame clones, not every one. The sample shows nearly 11,000 clones, 86% of them seen only once. Sequencing used CD4+ or CD8+ T cells sorted from blood, obtained in a trial of the OX40 agonist ivuxolimab. The receptors originated from an adult with an advanced solid tumor such as melanoma, head and neck, liver or kidney cancer.

The table lists this clone with a count of one. The chain employs TRBV5-6 and TRBJ2-7; TRBD1 might be the D (5 bases). The CDR3 is made up of 12 amino acids. Germline V CDR1 and CDR2: SGHDT, YYEEEE. Trimming shortened V by 0 bases and J by 7 bases, and 8 bases separated the two germline ends. The DNA of the CDR3 is TGTGCCAGCAGCTTGGTAGCAGGGGAGCAGTACTTC. As protein: CASSLVAGEQYF.

The J gene is TRBJ1-1, the V gene TRBV6-1, with D possibly TRBD1 on 6 matching bases. The CDR3 has 16 amino acids. The V gene lost 0 bases and the J gene lost 4 bases, with 15 bases spanning the gap. The V gene's germline CDR1 is MNHNS and CDR2 SASEGT. CDR3 DNA sequence: TGTGCCAGCAGTGAAGCGGCGGGGGGGCTGGGCACTGAAGCTTTCTTT. Translation: CASSEAAGGLGTEAFF.

The rearrangement uses TRBV10-3 and TRBJ1-5; 7 bases match TRBD1. Germline V gene sequence: CDR1 ENHRY, CDR2 SYGVKD. Trimming cost V 3 bases and J 2 bases; bases outside gene matches: 4. CDR3 size: 15 residues. The CDR3 DNA is TGTGCCATCAGTGAATCAACAGGGGGCAATCAGCCCCAGCATTTT. It specifies CAISESTGGNQPQHF.

This clone was observed a single time. The chain joins TRBV7-2 to TRBJ2-7; no reliable D call. Germline V gene lookup returns CDR1 SGHTA and CDR2 FQGNSA. V lost 3 bases and J lost 3, with 9 bases in between. The CDR3 contains 13 residues. The CDR3 coding sequence is TGTGCCAGCAGCTTGACTTATAACTACGAGCAGTACTTC. Protein sequence: CASSLTYNYEQYF.

This chain connects TRBV28 to TRBJ2-5; 10 positions agree with TRBD2. V was pared by 2 bases and J by 5 bases, with 17 bases of the junction left unmatched. This CDR3 is 19 amino acids long. Germline V gives CDR1 MDHEN, CDR2 SYDVKM. The CDR3 protein is CASSLEASGRDHPRETQYF. In nucleotides, the CDR3 is TGTGCCAGCAGTTTAGAGGCTAGCGGGAGAGACCATCCTCGGGAGACCCAGTACTTC.

The gene calls are TRBV7-6 and TRBJ2-3, with D hard to call. The V and J ends lost 1 base and 2 bases respectively, with 13 bases between them. Germline V gives CDR1 SGHVS, CDR2 FNYEAQ. This CDR3 region has 16 residues. This chain's CDR3 is CASSLEGQALTDTQYF. The CDR3 region has the DNA TGTGCCAGCAGCTTAGAGGGTCAGGCTCTCACAGATACGCAGTATTTT. Full variable domain (outside the CDR3, taken from reference TRBV7-6 and TRBJ2-3): GAGVSQSPRYKVTKRGQDVALRCDPISGHVSLYWYRQALGQGPEFLTYFNYEAQQDKSGLPNDRFSAERPEGSISTLTIQRTEQRDSAMYRCASSLEGQALTDTQYFGPGTRLTVL.

Remarks on this clone: One end of the junction varies from germline; a read error may be responsible. The chain joins TRBV5-3 to TRBJ2-7; D is possibly TRBD1 or TRBD2 (7 bases each). TRBV5-3 is recorded as an ORF, its role being uncertain. The CDR3 contains 13 residues. As DNA, the CDR3 is TGTGCCAGAAGCTTGTGTCAGGGGGGGACGGGCTCGTTC. Translated: CARSLCQGGTGSF.

The J gene is TRBJ2-7, the V gene TRBV7-9; 12 nucleotides align to TRBD2. V lost 5 bases and J lost 0; bases outside the gene matches: 2. This CDR3 contains 15 residues. Germline-derived CDR1 and CDR2 are SEHNR and FQNEAQ (reference sequence). The CDR3 DNA is TGTGCCAGCAGCCCGACTAGCGGGAGCTCCTACGAGCAGTACTTC. This gives the protein CASSPTSGSSYEQYF.

This chain uses TRBV27 with TRBJ1-2; D perhaps matches TRBD1 (6 bases). The CDR3 runs 15 residues. Trimming left V 4 bases short and J 8 bases short, with 20 bases between. Germline values: CDR1 MNHEY, CDR2 SMNVEV (reference sequence). DNA for the CDR3: TGTGCCAGCAGTTCTATCAAAGGGGGAGGTCCAGGCTACACCTTC. Its translation is CASSSIKGGGPGYTF.